This TCR beta chain was obtained from a study of blood T cell repertoires in COVID-19. This clone was found a few times. In the authors' workflow: For nucleated cells, counts were estimated from reference gene primer amplification. Method: immunoSEQ multiplex PCR; TCRdb's copy keeps in-frame clones and lacks some. For V, J and clone size, that table is used; D and trimming come from the DNA. The sample shows a few hundred thousand clones, about nine tenths of them seen only once. Trimming took 7 bases from V and 6 from J; bases not matched to a gene: 7. Per germline, CDR1 MNHEY and CDR2 SMNVEV (reference sequence). The CDR3 loop spans 13 amino acids.

Input material: PBMCs or T cells enriched from blood (not recorded which). The V gene is TRBV27, the J gene TRBJ1-1; 8 bases are shared with TRBD1. This clonotype originated in a man between 18 and 29 years old with acute COVID-19. The CDR3: CASNTDRESEAFF. The DNA for the CDR3 is TGTGCCAGCAACACGGACAGGGAATCTGAAGCTTTCTTT.